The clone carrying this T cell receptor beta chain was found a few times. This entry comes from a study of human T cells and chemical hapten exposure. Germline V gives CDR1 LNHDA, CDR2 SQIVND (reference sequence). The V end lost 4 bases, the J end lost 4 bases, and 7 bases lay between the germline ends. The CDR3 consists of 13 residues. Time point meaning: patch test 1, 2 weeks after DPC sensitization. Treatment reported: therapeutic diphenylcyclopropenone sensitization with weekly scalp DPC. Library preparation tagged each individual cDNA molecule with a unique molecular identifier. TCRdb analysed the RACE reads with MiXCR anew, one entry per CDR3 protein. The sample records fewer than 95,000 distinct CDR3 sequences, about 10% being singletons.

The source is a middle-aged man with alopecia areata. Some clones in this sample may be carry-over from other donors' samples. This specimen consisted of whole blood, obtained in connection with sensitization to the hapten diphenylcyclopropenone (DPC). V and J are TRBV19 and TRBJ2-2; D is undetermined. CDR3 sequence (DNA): TGTGCCAGTAGTACCCGATTCACCGGGGAGCTGTTTTTT. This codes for CASSTRFTGELFF.